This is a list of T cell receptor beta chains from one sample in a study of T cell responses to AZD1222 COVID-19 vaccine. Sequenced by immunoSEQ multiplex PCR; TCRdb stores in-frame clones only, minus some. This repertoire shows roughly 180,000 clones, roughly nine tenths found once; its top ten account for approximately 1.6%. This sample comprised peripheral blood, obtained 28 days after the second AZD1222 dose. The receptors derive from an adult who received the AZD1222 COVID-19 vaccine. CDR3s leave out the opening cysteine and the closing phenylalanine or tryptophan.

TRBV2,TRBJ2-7,ASNRGGQGSYEQY
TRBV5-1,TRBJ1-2,ASSYQTGNYGYT
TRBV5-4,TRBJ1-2,ASSLPGADRANYGYT
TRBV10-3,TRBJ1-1,AISESGGKNTEAF
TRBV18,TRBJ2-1,ASSGYGGQNEQF
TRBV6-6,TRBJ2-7,ASRQTGTGSGEQY
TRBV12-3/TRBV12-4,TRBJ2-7,ASRGQGREQY
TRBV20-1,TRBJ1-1,SARLNTEAF
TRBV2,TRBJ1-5,ASSAIRQPQH
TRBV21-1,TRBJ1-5,ASSKHRVEEPQH
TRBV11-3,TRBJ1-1,ASSLDRRGEAF
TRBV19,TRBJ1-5,ASSIQGVINQPQH
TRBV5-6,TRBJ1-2,ASSSLTAPGYT
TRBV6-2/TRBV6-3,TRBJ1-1,ASSYQGSGLNTEAF
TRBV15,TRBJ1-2,ATSRDPGQGYGYT
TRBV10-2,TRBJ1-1,ATGQGTEAF
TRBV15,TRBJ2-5,ATSRWTVQETQY
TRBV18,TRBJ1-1,ASSFMDSNTEAF
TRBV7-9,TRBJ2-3,ASSFLIGTGSTDTQY
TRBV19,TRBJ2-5,ASSALDRGQETQY
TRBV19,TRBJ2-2,ASSIGTTGELF
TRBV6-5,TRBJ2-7,ASSYYYFGQY